This T cell receptor beta chain derives from a study of long-term antiretroviral therapy in people with HIV. A note on this clone: Its matching antigen is unknown.

General observations from the study: When set beside controls, HIV repertoires had CDR3 length ranges that were narrower.

Sequencing relied on immunoSEQ assay v3.0, run at survey level. Profiling relied on immunoSEQ multiplex PCR, and the TCRdb table lists in-frame clones only, not all of them. The table lists 15,000 to 20,000 clones, roughly 77% of them singletons. There were roughly 1-10 million cryopreserved PBMC in the samples before DNA extraction. The sequencing here drew on unsorted PBMCs, taken 0.3 years after starting antiretroviral therapy. The clonotype comes from a man between 18 and 35 years old with HIV.

CDR3: CASRSTGQFYEQYV. The CDR3 coding sequence is TGTGCCAGCAGATCGACAGGCCAGTTCTACGAGCAGTACGTC. The J gene is TRBJ2-7, the V gene TRBV28, with D possibly matching TRBD1 (6 bases). V was cut by 6 bases and J by 3 bases, with 15 bases left in between. Germline V gene sequence: CDR1 MDHEN, CDR2 SYDVKM. The CDR3 covers 14 residues.